This T cell receptor (beta chain) was documented in a study of spatial heterogeneity in lung cancer. As for the study in general: Detected sequences consistently included more beta-chain ones than alpha-chain ones. Study-wide results and caveats: Ubiquitous and regional nonsynonymous mutations were tracked by counts of ubiquitous and regional expanded TCRs, respectively. It was found that expanded intratumoral alpha and beta TCR counts tracked tumor mutation counts.

The CDR3 length is 12 residues. The ends were cut back, 3 bases at V and 10 bases at J, with 13 bases in the middle. Per germline, CDR1 MDHEN and CDR2 SYDVKM. TCR cDNA molecules were tagged individually, and each one carried a unique molecular identifier. TCRdb reprocessed the 5' RACE reads with MiXCR, giving one entry per CDR3 protein. The sample lists fewer than 25,000 distinct CDR3 sequences; around 4.8% were seen once. Time point indicated: sample taken at primary tumor resection. There are many counts of this clonotype. Its antigen is undetermined. The starting material was lung tumor tissue, obtained at surgery. The chain combines TRBV28 with TRBJ2-7; D uncertain. The source is a male donor with early-stage non-small cell lung cancer. The DNA for the CDR3 is TGTGCCAGCAGTTTTTCCCTGCCGGAACAGTACTTC. As protein: CASSFSLPEQYF.